This T cell receptor beta chain is drawn from a study of CD8+CD57+ T cells in acquired aplastic anemia. Notes on the study in general: Roughly 27 shared CD8+ CDR3s appeared highly expressed within patients' immunodominant clones.

Genomic DNA acted as the template from which TCR beta VDJ combination and CDR3 sequence profiling were carried out. TCRdb reprocessed the reads with MiXCR, giving one entry per CDR3 protein. The sample includes roughly 180,000 distinct CDR3 sequences, over 60% of them seen just once. Concerning this clonotype itself: The antigen is not known.

With V trimmed by 4 bases and J by 3 bases, 9 bases remained unmatched. This CDR3 spans 15 amino acids. CDR1 and CDR2 from the germline V gene are SGHDT and YYEEEE. The sequenced sample was sorted CD4+, CD8+, or CD8+CD57+ T cells (not recorded which) from PBMCs. The origin of this receptor is a human donor with severe aplastic anemia or a healthy control (not recorded which). This chain joins TRBV5-6 and TRBJ2-7; the match to TRBD1 covers 8 bases. In nucleotides, the CDR3 is TGTGCCAGCAGCCTTCTGGACAGGGAAATCTACGAGCAGTACTTC. The encoded protein is CASSLLDREIYEQYF.